These T cell receptor beta chains were read from a single sample in a study of shared clonotypes between healthy human individuals. Some clones are missing from TCRdb's copy, which holds only in-frame ones; the method was immunoSEQ multiplex PCR. The profile shows around 2.5 million clones, 90% to 95% of them singletons. The sequencing input was naive CD4+ T cells from PBMCs. The receptors derive from a young man in good health. Some clones in this sample may be carry-over from other donors' samples. Each CDR3 is given with its conserved first and last residue. The order of the fields is J gene, V gene, clone size, D gene, CDR3 DNA, CDR3 protein. D genes are given only for firm matches. The listing skips clone size in some rows; elsewhere it reads once, few, many or a size class.

>TRBJ2-7|TRBV27|.|.
TGTGCCAGCAGGGGGGAATCCGAGCAGTACTTC
CASRGESEQYF
>TRBJ1-3|TRBV19|.|.
TGTGCTACACGACGGGGCTCTGGAAACACCATATATTTT
CATRRGSGNTIYF
>TRBJ1-1|TRBV28|.|.
TGTGCCAGCAGTTTGGGAGCGAACACTGAAGCTTTCTTT
CASSLGANTEAFF
>TRBJ2-3|TRBV15|.|.
TGTGCCACCAGCAGACAGATTAGCACAGATACGCAGTATTTT
CATSRQISTDTQYF
>TRBJ2-5|TRBV5-4|.|.
TGTGCCAGCAGCCCACCCTCCCTACAGGGCTCTAGGGAGACCCAGTACTTC
CASSPPSLQGSRETQYF
>TRBJ1-2|TRBV11-2|.|.
TGTGCCAGCAGCTTAGTGGGCCCTAACTATGGCTACACCTTC
CASSLVGPNYGYTF
>TRBJ1-2|TRBV7-9|few|TRBD1
TGTGCCAGCAGCTACGGGACAGACTATGGCTACACCTTC
CASSYGTDYGYTF
>TRBJ2-7|TRBV6-5|.|.
TGTGCCAGCGGATTGGGCCCCGCCGTTGCGTACGAGCAGTACTTC
CASGLGPAVAYEQYF
>TRBJ1-2|TRBV29-1|.|.
TGCAGCGTTGAAGGGGCGGCAGTAGTCCCCCACACCTTC
CSVEGAAVVPHTF
>TRBJ2-7|TRBV18|.|TRBD2
TGTGCCAGCTCACCACCTGGACTAGCGGGTATTCGCGAGCAGTACTTC
CASSPPGLAGIREQYF
>TRBJ2-1|TRBV19|.|TRBD2
TGTGCCATTTCCGCCAATGCGGGAGTAGCCAATGAGCAGTTCTTC
CAISANAGVANEQFF
>TRBJ1-1|TRBV6-5|.|.
TGTGCCAGCTGGGGGGAGGGGTTCGGCACTGAAGCTTTCTTT
CASWGEGFGTEAFF
>TRBJ1-5|TRBV28|.|.
TGTGCCAGCCGAAGGGACAATCAGCCCCAGCATTTT
CASRRDNQPQHF
>TRBJ1-2|TRBV7-8|.|.
TGTGCCAGCAGCCGAACCTCGAGGGGAGGATATGGCTACACCTTC
CASSRTSRGGYGYTF
>TRBJ2-7|TRBV28|.|.
TGTGCCAGCAGTAGGGTGGGAATTACCTACGAGCAGTACTTC
CASSRVGITYEQYF
>TRBJ2-7|TRBV19|.|.
TGTGCCAGTAGTATACAGGGATCGACCTACGAGCAGTACTTC
CASSIQGSTYEQYF
>TRBJ1-1|TRBV6-5|.|TRBD1
TGTGCCAGCAGATTACCGGGACAGGGTAAAGCTTTCTTT
CASRLPGQGKAFF
>TRBJ2-3|TRBV30|.|TRBD2
TGTGCCTGGAACGTAGCGGGCGCAGATACGCAGTATTTT
CAWNVAGADTQYF
>TRBJ2-2|TRBV19|.|TRBD2
TGTGCCAGTAGTATGTATGGGGAGGGCCGAACCGGGGAGCTGTTTTTT
CASSMYGEGRTGELFF
>TRBJ2-5|TRBV9|.|TRBD1
TGTGCCAGCAGCAACCACCCCGGGACAGGGCAAGAGACCCAGTACTTC
CASSNHPGTGQETQYF
>TRBJ2-1|TRBV28|.|.
TGTGCCAGCAGTTTGTCCAGTGAGCAGTTCTTC
CASSLSSEQFF